This paragraph reports one T cell receptor beta chain. The antigen is unknown. The data belong to a study of beta chain features in type 1 diabetes. Study details: The study examined around 99,000,000 sorted cells across all samples. Study conclusions and caveats: All four CD4+ subsets from Type 1 diabetes patients carried moderately but significantly shorter TCRB CDR3s.

Stem cell-like memory, regulatory, central memory and naive CD4+ cells were sorted via CD45RO/CCR7/CD25/CD127/CD95/CD27. Trimming left V 4 bases short and J 7 bases short, with 13 bases between. The germline V gene encodes CDR1 SQVTM and CDR2 ANQGSEA. The CDR3 loop spans 13 amino acids. Expressed TCRB transcripts were sequenced, since all the RNA that had been isolated was reverse transcribed. Profiling relied on immunoSEQ multiplex PCR, and the TCRdb table lists in-frame clones only, not all of them. The table shows roughly 180,000 clones, with approximately 8.1% occurring only once. This chain uses TRBV29-1 with TRBJ1-4; perhaps TRBD1 as D (6 bases). This clonotype was sampled from a young man with type 1 diabetes. Sequencing used central memory CD4+ T cells from blood. CDR3 in amino acids: CSVAQGPSEKLFF. The CDR3 DNA reads as TGCAGCGTTGCCCAGGGGCCTAGTGAAAAACTGTTTTTT.